This T cell receptor (beta chain) appears in the sequencing data of a study of CD8 T cells in Susac syndrome. V lost 6 bases to trimming and J lost 7 bases, with 18 bases between them. The CDR3 has 15 residues. Germline CDR1 and CDR2: MNHEY and SVGAGI. RNA amounts of about 0.5 to 1 ug underwent reverse transcription with random hexamers. It was immunoSEQ multiplex PCR that amplified TCR beta CDR3 across 54 Vbeta and 13 Jbeta. TCRdb re-called the immunoSEQ multiplex PCR reads with MiXCR, one entry per CDR3 protein. Among more than 75,000 distinct CDR3 sequences listed, around 94% were seen once. Sequencing of TCR beta was carried out in blood CD8+ and CD4+ T cells.

This TCR was sampled from a human donor in good health. The V and J genes are TRBV6-5 and TRBJ1-4, with D tentatively TRBD1 (5 bases). Sequenced material: CD8+ T cells from PBMCs. CDR3 nucleotide sequence: TGTGCCAGCAGCGAGTGGGGGGAGACTTCTGAAAAACTGTTTTTT. Its protein product is CASSEWGETSEKLFF.